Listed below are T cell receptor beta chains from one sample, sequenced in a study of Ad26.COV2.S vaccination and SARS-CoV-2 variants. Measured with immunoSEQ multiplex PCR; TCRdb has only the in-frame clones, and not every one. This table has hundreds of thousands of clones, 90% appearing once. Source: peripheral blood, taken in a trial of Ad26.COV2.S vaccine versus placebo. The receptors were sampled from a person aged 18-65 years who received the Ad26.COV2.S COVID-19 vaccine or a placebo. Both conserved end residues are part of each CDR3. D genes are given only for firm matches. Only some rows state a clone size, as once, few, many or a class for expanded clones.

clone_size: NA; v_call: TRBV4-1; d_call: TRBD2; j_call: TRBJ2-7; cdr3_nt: TGCGCCAGCAGCCAAGATCCGCGGGGGAACGAGCAGTACTTC; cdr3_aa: CASSQDPRGNEQYF
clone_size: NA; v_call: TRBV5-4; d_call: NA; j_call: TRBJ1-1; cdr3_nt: TGTGCCAGCAGGGAAGGGGTCTCGAACACTGAAGCTTTCTTT; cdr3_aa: CASREGVSNTEAFF
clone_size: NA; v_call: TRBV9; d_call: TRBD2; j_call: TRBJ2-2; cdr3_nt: TGTGCCAGCAGCGTAGGGGTGGGACTAGCGGGAGTGGAGGAGCTGTTTTTT; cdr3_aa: CASSVGVGLAGVEELFF
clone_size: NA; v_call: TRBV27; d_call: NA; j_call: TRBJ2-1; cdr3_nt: TGTGCCAGCAGTTCGAGCTCCTACAATGAGCAGTTCTTC; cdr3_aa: CASSSSSYNEQFF
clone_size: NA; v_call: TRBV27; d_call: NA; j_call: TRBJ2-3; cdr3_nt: TGTGCCAGCAGACCCGGGACTGGTAGCACAGATACGCAGTATTTT; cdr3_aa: CASRPGTGSTDTQYF
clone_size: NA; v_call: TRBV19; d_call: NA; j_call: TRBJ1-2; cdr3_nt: TGTGCCAGTAGTATAGTCTACAGGTACCGTGGAGGCTACACCTTC; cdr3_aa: CASSIVYRYRGGYTF
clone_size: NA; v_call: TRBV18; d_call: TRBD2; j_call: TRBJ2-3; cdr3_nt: TGTGCCAGCACCCGACTAGCGGCCGACACAGATACGCAGTATTTT; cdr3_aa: CASTRLAADTDTQYF
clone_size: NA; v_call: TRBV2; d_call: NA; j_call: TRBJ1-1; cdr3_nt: TGTGCCAGCGGACCCATGGGGACTGAAGCTTTCTTT; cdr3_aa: CASGPMGTEAFF
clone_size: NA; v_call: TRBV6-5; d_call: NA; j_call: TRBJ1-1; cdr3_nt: TGTGCCAGCAGTTACAGCTGGGGTCGGGACACTGAAGCTTTCTTT; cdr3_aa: CASSYSWGRDTEAFF
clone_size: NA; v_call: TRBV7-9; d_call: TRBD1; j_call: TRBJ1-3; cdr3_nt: TGTGCCAGCATGCAGGGGGCTGGAAACACCATATATTTT; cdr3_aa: CASMQGAGNTIYF
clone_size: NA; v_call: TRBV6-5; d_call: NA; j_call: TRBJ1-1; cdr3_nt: TGTGCCAGCAGTTACTCGTATCACCGTCGGGACACTGAAGCTTTCTTT; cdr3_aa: CASSYSYHRRDTEAFF
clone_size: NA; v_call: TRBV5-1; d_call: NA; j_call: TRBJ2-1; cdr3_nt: TGCGCCAGCAGCTTGGTCGAGACAGGAGGCGATGAGCAGTTCTTC; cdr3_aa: CASSLVETGGDEQFF
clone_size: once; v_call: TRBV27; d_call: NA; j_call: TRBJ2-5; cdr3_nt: TGTGCCAGCAGTCCCCGACTGTCGGAGACCCAGTACTTC; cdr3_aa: CASSPRLSETQYF
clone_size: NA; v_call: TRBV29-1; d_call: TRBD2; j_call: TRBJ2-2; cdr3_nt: TGCAGCGTTGAAGTTTTGGGCGGGAGTCTGAACACCGGGGAGCTGTTTTTT; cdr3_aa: CSVEVLGGSLNTGELFF
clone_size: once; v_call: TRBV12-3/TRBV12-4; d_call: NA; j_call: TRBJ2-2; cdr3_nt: TGTGCCAGCAGCCGCTGGGCCGGGGAGCTGTTTTTT; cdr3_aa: CASSRWAGELFF
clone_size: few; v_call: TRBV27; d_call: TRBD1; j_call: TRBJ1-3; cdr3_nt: TGTGCCAGCAGTTTTACTGGACAGGCAACCACCATATATTTT; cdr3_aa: CASSFTGQATTIYF
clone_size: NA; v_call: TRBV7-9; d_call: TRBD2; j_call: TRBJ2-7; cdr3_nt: TGTGCCAGCAGCTTAGTTGTAGCGGGAGAGTCCTACGAGCAGTACTTC; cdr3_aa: CASSLVVAGESYEQYF
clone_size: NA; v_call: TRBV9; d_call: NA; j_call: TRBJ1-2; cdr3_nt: TGTGCCAGCAGCGTAAATGGGAACTATGGCTACACCTTC; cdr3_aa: CASSVNGNYGYTF
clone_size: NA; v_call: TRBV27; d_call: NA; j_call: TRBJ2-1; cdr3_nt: TGTGCCAGCAGTTTGTTAGCGGTAGACAATGAGCAGTTCTTC; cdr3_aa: CASSLLAVDNEQFF
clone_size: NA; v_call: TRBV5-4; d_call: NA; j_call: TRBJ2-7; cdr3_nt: TGTGCCAGCAGCTTGGACAGGGCGGTTCCCTACGAGCAGTACTTC; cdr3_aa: CASSLDRAVPYEQYF
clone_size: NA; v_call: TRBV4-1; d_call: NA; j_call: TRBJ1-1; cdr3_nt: TGCGCCAGCAGCCAAGCACCCAGGGGCACTGAAGCTTTCTTT; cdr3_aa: CASSQAPRGTEAFF
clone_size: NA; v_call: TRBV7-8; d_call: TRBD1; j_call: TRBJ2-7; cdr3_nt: TGTGCCAGCAGCACTGGACAGGGGTTCTCCTACGAGCAGTACTTC; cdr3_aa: CASSTGQGFSYEQYF
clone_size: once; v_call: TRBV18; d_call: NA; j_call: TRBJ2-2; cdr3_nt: TGTGCCAGCTCACCAATGACGAACACCGGGGAGCTGTTTTTT; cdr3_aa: CASSPMTNTGELFF
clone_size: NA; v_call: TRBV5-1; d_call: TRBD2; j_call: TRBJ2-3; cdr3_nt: TGCGCCAGCAGCTATGGACTAGCGGGTGGGCTTAGCACAGATACGCAGTATTTT; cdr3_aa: CASSYGLAGGLSTDTQYF
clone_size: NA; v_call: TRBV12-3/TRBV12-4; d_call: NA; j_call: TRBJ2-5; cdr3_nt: TGTGCCAGCAGTTTCGGAGAGACCCAGTACTTC; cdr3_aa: CASSFGETQYF
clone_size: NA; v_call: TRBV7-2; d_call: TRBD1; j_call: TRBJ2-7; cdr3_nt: TGTGCCAGCAGCCCGGTGGGACAGGGACTATACGAGCAGTACTTC; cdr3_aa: CASSPVGQGLYEQYF
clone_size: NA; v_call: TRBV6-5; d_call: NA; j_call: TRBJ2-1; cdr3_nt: TGTGCCAGCAGTTCCACGGGGGGCTTGGATTCGGATGAGCAGTTCTTC; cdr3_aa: CASSSTGGLDSDEQFF
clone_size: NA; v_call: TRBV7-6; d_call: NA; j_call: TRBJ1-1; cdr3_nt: TGTGCCAGCAGCATCAGGACAGCTATGAACACTGAAGCTTTCTTT; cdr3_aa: CASSIRTAMNTEAFF
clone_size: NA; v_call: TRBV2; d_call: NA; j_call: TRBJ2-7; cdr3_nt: TGTGCCAGTCAAAGGAATGAAGGACCCCCAAGGTTC; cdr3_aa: CASQRNEGPPRF
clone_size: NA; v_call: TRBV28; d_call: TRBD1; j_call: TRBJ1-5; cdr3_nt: TGTGCCAGCAGTCCCTGGATGGGGACAGGGACGCAGCCCCAGCATTTT; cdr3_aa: CASSPWMGTGTQPQHF
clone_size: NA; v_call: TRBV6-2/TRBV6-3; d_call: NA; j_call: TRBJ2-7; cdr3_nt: TGTGCCAGCAGTTACCAGCTGGACACCTACGAGCAGTACTTC; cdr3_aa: CASSYQLDTYEQYF
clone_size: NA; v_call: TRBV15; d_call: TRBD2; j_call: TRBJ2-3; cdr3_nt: TGTGCCACCAGCAGAGGTGTACTAGCGGGAGTCACAGATACGCAGTATTTT; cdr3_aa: CATSRGVLAGVTDTQYF
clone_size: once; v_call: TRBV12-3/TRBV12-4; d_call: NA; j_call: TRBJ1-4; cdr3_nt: TGTGCCAGCAGTTTCGAGTTTAATGGAAAACTGTTTTTT; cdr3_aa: CASSFEFNGKLFF
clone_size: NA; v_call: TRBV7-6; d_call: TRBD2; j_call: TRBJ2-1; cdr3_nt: TGTGCCAGCAGCTTATTAGCGGGAGGGGGTGAGCAGTTCTTC; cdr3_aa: CASSLLAGGGEQFF
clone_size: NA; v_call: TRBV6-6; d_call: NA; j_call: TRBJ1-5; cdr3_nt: TGTGCCAGCAGTCTCTTCCCAGGGTCCAGTCAGCCCCAGCATTTT; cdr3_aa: CASSLFPGSSQPQHF
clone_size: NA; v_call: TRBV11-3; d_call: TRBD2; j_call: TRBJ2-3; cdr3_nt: TGTGCCAGCAGCTCCCGAAGTAGCGGGAGTACGGATACGCAGTATTTT; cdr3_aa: CASSSRSSGSTDTQYF
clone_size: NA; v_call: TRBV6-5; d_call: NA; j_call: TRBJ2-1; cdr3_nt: TGTGCCAGCAGTTACTCGACACTTACCTACAATGAGCAGTTCTTC; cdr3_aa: CASSYSTLTYNEQFF
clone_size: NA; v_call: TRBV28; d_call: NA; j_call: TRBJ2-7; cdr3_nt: TGTGCCAGCAGTTGGCCGGGGGCCTACGAGCAGTACTTC; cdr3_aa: CASSWPGAYEQYF
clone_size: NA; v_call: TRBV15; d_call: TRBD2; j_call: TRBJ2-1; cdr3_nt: TGTGCCACCAGCAGAGATAGGTCCAGCGGGGGCTACAATGAGCAGTTCTTC; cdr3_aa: CATSRDRSSGGYNEQFF
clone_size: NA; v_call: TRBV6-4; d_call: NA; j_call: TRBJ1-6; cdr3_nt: TGTGCCAGCAGTGACTCGAGATCGTTGATGAATTCACCCCTCCACTTT; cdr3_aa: CASSDSRSLMNSPLHF
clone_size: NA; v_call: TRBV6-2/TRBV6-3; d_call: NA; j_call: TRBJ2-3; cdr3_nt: TGTGCCAGCAGTGACTCTCTGGCCAAGGTCGATACGCAGTATTTT; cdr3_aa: CASSDSLAKVDTQYF
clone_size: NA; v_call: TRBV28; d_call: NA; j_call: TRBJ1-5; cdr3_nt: TGTGCCAGCAGCTTAGTGCAAGGAAGGAATCAGCCCCAGCATTTT; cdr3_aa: CASSLVQGRNQPQHF